This TCR beta chain was identified during a study of shared clonotypes between healthy human individuals. Clones were sequenced by immunoSEQ multiplex PCR, and TCRdb holds only the in-frame ones, with some missing. The sample shows about 2 million clones, roughly 96% of them seen only once. The ends were cut back, 5 bases at V and 11 bases at J, with 12 bases in the middle. The CDR3 totals 11 residues. CDR1 and CDR2 (germline): MNHEY, SVGAGI. The V and J genes are TRBV6-5 and TRBJ1-1; the D gene is possibly TRBD1 (6 bases). The TCR was taken from a man younger than 35 in good health. The sample consisted of naive CD4+ T cells sorted from blood. As to subset: CD45RA+ positively selected. In DNA form, the CDR3 reads TGTGCCAGCAGTGACAGGATGAGGGCTTTCTTT. This translates into CASSDRMRAFF.